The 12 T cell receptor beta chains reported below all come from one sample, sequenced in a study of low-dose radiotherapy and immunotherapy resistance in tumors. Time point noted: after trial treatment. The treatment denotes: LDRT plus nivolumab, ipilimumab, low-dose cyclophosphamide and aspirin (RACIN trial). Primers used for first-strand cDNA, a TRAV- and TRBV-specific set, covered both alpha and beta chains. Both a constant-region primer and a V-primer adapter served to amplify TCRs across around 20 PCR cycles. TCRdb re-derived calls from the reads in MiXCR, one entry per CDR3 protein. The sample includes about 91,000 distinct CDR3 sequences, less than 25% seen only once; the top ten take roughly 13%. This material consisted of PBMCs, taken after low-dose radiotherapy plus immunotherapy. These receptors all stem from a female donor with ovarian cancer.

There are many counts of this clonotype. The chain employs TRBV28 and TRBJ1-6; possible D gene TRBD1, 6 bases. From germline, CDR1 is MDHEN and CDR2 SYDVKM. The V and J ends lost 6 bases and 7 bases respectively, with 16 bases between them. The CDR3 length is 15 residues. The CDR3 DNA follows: TGTGCCAGCAGCCAAACCGGACAGTACAATTCACCCCTCCACTTT. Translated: CASSQTGQYNSPLHF.

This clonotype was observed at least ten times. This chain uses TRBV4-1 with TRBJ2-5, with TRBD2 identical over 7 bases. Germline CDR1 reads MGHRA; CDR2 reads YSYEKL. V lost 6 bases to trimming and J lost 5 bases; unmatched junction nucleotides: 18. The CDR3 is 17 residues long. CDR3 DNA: TGCGCCAGCAGTCAATCCCCCTTGCGGGGGTATGGGGAGACCCAGTACTTC. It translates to CASSQSPLRGYGETQYF.

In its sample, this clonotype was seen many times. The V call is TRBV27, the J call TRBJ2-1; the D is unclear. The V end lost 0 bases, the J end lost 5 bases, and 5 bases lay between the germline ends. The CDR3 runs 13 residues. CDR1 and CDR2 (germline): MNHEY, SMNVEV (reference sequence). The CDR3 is CASSLSPDNEQFF. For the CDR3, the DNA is TGTGCCAGCAGTTTATCACCTGACAATGAGCAGTTCTTC.

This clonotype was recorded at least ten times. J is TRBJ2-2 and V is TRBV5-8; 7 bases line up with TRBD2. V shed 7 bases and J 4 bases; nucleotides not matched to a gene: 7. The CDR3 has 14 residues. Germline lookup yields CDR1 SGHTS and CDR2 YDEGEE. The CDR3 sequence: CASRKRGGTGELFF. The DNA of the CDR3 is TGTGCCAGCCGCAAGCGGGGAGGCACCGGGGAGCTGTTTTTT.

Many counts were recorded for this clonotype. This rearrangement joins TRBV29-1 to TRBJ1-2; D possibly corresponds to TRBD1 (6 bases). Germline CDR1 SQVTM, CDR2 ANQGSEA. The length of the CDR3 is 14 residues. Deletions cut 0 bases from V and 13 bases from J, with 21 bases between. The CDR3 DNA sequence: TGCAGCGTTGAAGACGGGGGGCTAGCTGGGTTGAGCACCTTC. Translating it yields CSVEDGGLAGLSTF. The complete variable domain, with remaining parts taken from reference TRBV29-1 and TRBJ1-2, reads SAVISQKPSRDICQRGTSLTIQCQVDSQVTMMFWYRQQPGQSLTLIATANQGSEATYESGFVIDKFPISRPNLTFSTLTVSNMSPEDSSIYLCSVEDGGLAGLSTFGSGTRLTVV.

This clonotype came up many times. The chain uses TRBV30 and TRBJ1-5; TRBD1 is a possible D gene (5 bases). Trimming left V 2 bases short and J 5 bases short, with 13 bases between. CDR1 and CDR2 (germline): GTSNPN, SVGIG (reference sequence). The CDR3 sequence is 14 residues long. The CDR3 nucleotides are TGTGCCTGGAGTCAAGGGACGGTTGATCAGCCCCAGCATTTT. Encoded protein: CAWSQGTVDQPQHF. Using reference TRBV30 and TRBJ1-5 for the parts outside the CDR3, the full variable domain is SQTIHQWPATLVQPVGSPLSLECTVEGTSNPNLYWYRQAAGRGLQLLFYSVGIGQISSEVPQNLSASRPQDRQFILSSKKLLLSDSGFYLCAWSQGTVDQPQHFGDGTRLSIL.

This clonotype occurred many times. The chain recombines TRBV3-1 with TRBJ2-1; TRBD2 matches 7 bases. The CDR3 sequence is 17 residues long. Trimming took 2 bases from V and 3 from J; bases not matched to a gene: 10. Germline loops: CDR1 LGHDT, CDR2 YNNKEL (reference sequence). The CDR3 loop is CASSQICREALYNEQFF. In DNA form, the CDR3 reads TGTGCCAGCAGCCAAATTTGTCGGGAGGCGCTCTACAATGAGCAGTTCTTC.

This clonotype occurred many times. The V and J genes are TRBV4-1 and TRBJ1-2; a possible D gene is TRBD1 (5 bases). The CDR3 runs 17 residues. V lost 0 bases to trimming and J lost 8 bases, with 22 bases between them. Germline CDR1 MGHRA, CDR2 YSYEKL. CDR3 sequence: CASSQDFSTGTSPGYTF. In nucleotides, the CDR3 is TGCGCCAGCAGCCAAGATTTTTCAACAGGAACCTCTCCCGGCTACACCTTC.

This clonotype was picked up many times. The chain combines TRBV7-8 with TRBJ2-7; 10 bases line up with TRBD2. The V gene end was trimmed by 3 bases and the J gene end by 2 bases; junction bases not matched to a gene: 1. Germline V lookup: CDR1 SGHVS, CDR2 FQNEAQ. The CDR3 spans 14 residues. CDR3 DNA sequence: TGTGCCAGCAGCTTCAGCGGGAGGGCCTACGAGCAGTACTTC. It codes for CASSFSGRAYEQYF.

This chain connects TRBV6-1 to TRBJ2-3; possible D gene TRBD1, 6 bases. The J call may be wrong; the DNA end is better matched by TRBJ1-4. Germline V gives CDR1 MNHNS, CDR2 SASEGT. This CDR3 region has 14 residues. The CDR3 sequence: CASREQGVSEKLFF. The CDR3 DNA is TGTGCCAGCAGAGAACAGGGTGTCTCTGAAAAACTGTTTTTT.

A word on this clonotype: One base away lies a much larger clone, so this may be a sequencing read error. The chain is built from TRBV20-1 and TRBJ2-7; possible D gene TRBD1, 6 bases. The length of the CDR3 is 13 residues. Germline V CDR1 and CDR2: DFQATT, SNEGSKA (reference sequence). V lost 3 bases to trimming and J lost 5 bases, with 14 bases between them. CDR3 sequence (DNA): TGCAGTGCTAGTAAAACAGGGCCGCACGAGCAGTACTTC. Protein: CSASKTGPHEQYF.

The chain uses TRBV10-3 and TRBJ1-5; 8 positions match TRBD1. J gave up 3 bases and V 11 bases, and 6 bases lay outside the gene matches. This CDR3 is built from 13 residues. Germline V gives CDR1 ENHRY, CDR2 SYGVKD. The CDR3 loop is CAAQTGVNQPQHF. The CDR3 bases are TGTGCCGCTCAGACAGGGGTCAATCAGCCCCAGCATTTT.